This entry describes one T cell receptor beta chain. Its antigen is still unknown. Primers: 60 Vbeta forward and 13 Jbeta reverse. TCRdb's table, derived via immunoSEQ multiplex PCR, lists solely in-frame clones and lacks some. This sample has approximately 37,000 clones, with around 70% found just once. The V gene end was trimmed by 5 bases and the J gene end by 11 bases; junction bases not matched to a gene: 11. CDR1 LNHDA and CDR2 SQIVND come from the germline V gene (reference sequence). The length of the CDR3 is 15 residues. The data stem from a study of cytomegalovirus exposure and HLA in healthy donors. Study in general: Of around 400 genotyped donors, more than 65% grouped in the Caucasian-associated ancestry cluster.

Study outcomes and limitations: TCR beta chains associated with HLA were, in a later analysis, more clonally expanded than equally common others. Immune exposure was documented only through CMV serostatus. TCR beta V- and J-gene trimming was later associated with a missense DCLRE1C variant.

The origin of this receptor is a man between 25 and 39 years old in good health and CMV-seronegative. The chain combines TRBV19 with TRBJ2-1, with 11 bases identical to TRBD2. Material for sequencing was PBMCs. CDR3 bases: TGTGCCAGTAGTGTAGGGACTAGCGGCTTAGCGCAGCAGTTCTTC. It translates to CASSVGTSGLAQQFF.